The clone carrying this T cell receptor beta chain was seen once. The data were obtained in a study of shared clonotypes between healthy human individuals. V dropped 0 bases and J dropped 8; count of bases not matched to a gene: 4. The CDR3 spans 14 residues. CDR1 SGHNT and CDR2 YENEEA come from the germline V gene. Method: immunoSEQ multiplex PCR; TCRdb's copy keeps in-frame clones and lacks some. The sample includes 2 million to 2.5 million clones, 85% to 95% seen only once; the top ten take about 0.41%. Sequenced input: naive CD4+ T cells from PBMCs. The subset was: CD45RA+ positively selected. The rearrangement uses TRBV11-3 and TRBJ2-1; TRBD2 aligns across 7 bases. The receptor was isolated from a man younger than 35 in good health. Some clones in this sample may be carry-over from other donors' samples. The chain's CDR3 is CASSLDGGRDEQFF. The DNA of the CDR3 is TGTGCCAGCAGCTTAGATGGGGGGAGGGATGAGCAGTTCTTC.